The clone carrying this TCR beta chain was seen a few times. Sequencing was performed with immunoSEQ multiplex PCR; in TCRdb, only in-frame clones are kept and a portion is missing. The repertoire holds approximately 250,000 clones, with less than 85% as singletons. In germline, CDR1 is LNHDA, CDR2 SQIVND (reference sequence). Trimming removed 4 bases from V and 4 bases from J, with 12 bases in between. The CDR3 sequence is 14 residues long. This record belongs to a study of blood T cell repertoires in COVID-19. The sample taken for sequencing was peripheral blood. This TCR was recovered from a man between 60 and 75 years old who had recovered from COVID-19. The chain uses TRBV19 and TRBJ2-3, with a tentative D call TRBD2 (6 bases). CDR3 sequence: CASSTRRGPDTQYF. CDR3 DNA: TGTGCCAGTAGTACCAGGCGGGGCCCAGATACGCAGTATTTT.